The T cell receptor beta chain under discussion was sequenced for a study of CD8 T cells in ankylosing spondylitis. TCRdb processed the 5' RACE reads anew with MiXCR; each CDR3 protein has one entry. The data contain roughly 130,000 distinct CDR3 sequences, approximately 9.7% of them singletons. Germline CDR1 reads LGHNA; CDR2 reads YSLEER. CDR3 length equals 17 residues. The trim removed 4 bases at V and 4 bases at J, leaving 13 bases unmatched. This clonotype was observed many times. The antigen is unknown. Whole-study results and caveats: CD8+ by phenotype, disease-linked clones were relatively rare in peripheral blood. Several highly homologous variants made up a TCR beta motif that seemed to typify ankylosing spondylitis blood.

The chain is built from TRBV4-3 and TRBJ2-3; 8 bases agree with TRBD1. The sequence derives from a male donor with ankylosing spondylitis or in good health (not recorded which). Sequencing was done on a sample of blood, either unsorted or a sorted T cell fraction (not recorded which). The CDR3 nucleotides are TGCGCCAGCAGCCGCCACTTTGGGGCGACAGGGGCAGATACGCAGTATTTT. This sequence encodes CASSRHFGATGADTQYF.